One and the same sample provided the 5 T cell receptor beta chains below, sequenced in a study of shared clonotypes between healthy human individuals. Repertoires were generated with immunoSEQ multiplex PCR, while TCRdb's copy carries only in-frame clones and drops some. Altogether under 2,500,000 clones are present, around 95% being singletons, with the ten largest covering roughly 0.13%. Specimen: naive CD4+ T cells sorted from blood. Subset noted: CD45RA+ positively selected. The receptors stem from a man aged 18-30 years in good health.

This rearrangement joins TRBV14 to TRBJ1-2; 7 bases agree with TRBD1. The ends lost 1 base at V and 2 bases at J; junction bases unmatched: 10. The length of the CDR3 is 17 residues. Germline V CDR1 and CDR2: SGHDN, FVKESK. The CDR3 protein is CASSQAYQKTGNYGYTF. CDR3 sequence (DNA): TGTGCCAGCAGCCAAGCTTACCAAAAGACAGGGAACTATGGCTACACCTTC.

This clone was observed once. This chain joins TRBV25-1 and TRBJ2-3; 7 positions agree with TRBD2. The CDR3 extends over 14 amino acids. Germline CDR1 MGHDK, CDR2 SYGVNS. V lost 6 bases to trimming and J lost 2 bases; unmatched junction nucleotides: 5. The CDR3 nucleotides are TGTGCCAGCAGAACTAGGGACTACACAGATACGCAGTATTTT. Translation: CASRTRDYTDTQYF.

As concerns this clone: One end of the junction fails to match germline, which may point to a read error. The chain employs TRBV7-7 and TRBJ2-3; D uncertain. Per germline, CDR1 SSHAT and CDR2 FNYEAQ (reference sequence). There are 16 residues in the CDR3. CDR3: CASSLGSHSTTDTQYF. CDR3 nucleotides: TGTGCTAGCAGCTTAGGGTCCCACAGTACCACAGATACGCAGTATTTT.

The CDR3 region has the DNA TGTGCCAGCAGCCCCCAGAACCAGACAGTTCTCCGACTCTACGAGCAGTACTTC. Protein sequence: CASSPQNQTVLRLYEQYF. The chain is built from TRBV5-7 and TRBJ2-7; D may be TRBD1 (5 bases). TRBV5-7 is an ORF; its function is uncertain. This CDR3 region has 18 residues. The V and J ends lost 4 bases and 3 bases respectively, with 26 bases between them.

This clone was observed a single time. The chain couples TRBV7-8 to TRBJ1-4, with TRBD1 identical over 10 bases. The CDR3 is 16 residues long. Germline values: CDR1 SGHVS, CDR2 FQNEAQ. V lost 5 bases, J lost 0 bases, and 3 bases stayed unmatched. The CDR3 is CASSTGQGSTNEKLFF. Here the CDR3 DNA reads TGTGCCAGCAGCACGGGACAGGGGTCAACTAATGAAAAACTGTTTTTT.